The 10 T cell receptor beta chains in this list originate from one sample, sequenced in a study of beta chain features in type 1 diabetes. Isolated RNA was reverse transcribed in full, so expressed TCRB transcripts were sequenced. Only in-frame clones appear in the TCRdb table, and some are missing; sequencing was by immunoSEQ multiplex PCR. This table has over 90,000 clones, approximately 30% appearing once. These receptors' targets are unknown. Whole-study results and caveats: Among all four CD4+ subsets, Type 1 diabetes patients had TCRB CDR3s that were moderately but significantly shorter.

Sequenced material: central memory CD4+ T cells from blood. All receptors derive from a woman aged 18-29 years with type 1 diabetes.

This sequence joins TRBV9 and TRBJ2-1; 8 bases line up with TRBD2. Trimming cost V 0 bases and J 8 bases; bases outside gene matches: 7. This CDR3 is built from 15 residues. Germline V lookup: CDR1 SGDLS, CDR2 YYNGEE. The CDR3 region is CASSVDGTRSYEQFF. For the CDR3, the DNA is TGTGCCAGCAGCGTAGATGGGACTAGATCGTATGAGCAGTTCTTC.

This clone was found once. The junction does not match germline at one end; this may be a read error. The chain couples TRBV18 to TRBJ1-5; D is uncertain. The germline V gene encodes CDR1 KGHSH and CDR2 LQKENI. This CDR3 has 13 residues. The CDR3 protein is CASSPSSNQPRHF. The CDR3 DNA reads TGTGCCAGCTCACCATCTAGCAATCAGCCCCGGCATTTT.

The rearrangement uses TRBV6-6 and TRBJ2-2; 9 positions match TRBD1. V was clipped by 0 bases and J by 5 bases; unmatched bases: 4. This CDR3 is 16 amino acids long. Germline V gene sequence: CDR1 MNHNY, CDR2 SVGAGI (reference sequence). CDR3 protein: CASSYSGTGWTGELFF. CDR3 DNA: TGTGCCAGCAGTTACTCCGGGACAGGGTGGACCGGGGAGCTGTTTTTT.

The genes are TRBV18 and TRBJ1-1; TRBD1 is a possible D gene (6 bases). CDR3 length equals 15 residues. Germline-derived CDR1 and CDR2 are KGHSH and LQKENI. V was cut by 3 bases and J by 1 base, with 12 bases left in between. The CDR3 region has the DNA TGTGCCAGCTCACCTCCCGGGACATCGAACACTGAAGCTTTCTTT. This encodes CASSPPGTSNTEAFF.

The genes are TRBV6-6 and TRBJ2-1, with 7 bases identical to TRBD1. Trimming removed 5 bases from V and 9 bases from J; junction bases left unmatched: 7. The CDR3 is 13 amino acids. The germline gives CDR1 MNHNY, CDR2 SVGAGI (reference sequence). CDR3 sequence: CASSPTGFGEQFF. Written as DNA, the CDR3 is TGTGCCAGCAGTCCGACAGGGTTTGGTGAGCAGTTCTTC.

This clone was seen more than once but under ten times. V usage is TRBV5-4 and J usage is TRBJ1-1; unclear D gene. The V end was cut by 4 bases, the J end by 3 bases, with 10 bases between. The germline gives CDR1 SGHNT, CDR2 YYREEE (reference sequence). This CDR3 has 13 amino acids. The DNA for the CDR3 is TGTGCCAGCAGCCTAGCGGTGCACACTGAAGCTTTCTTT. This sequence encodes CASSLAVHTEAFF.

This clone was picked up a small number of times. The chain employs TRBV30 and TRBJ2-3; 7 nucleotides align to TRBD2. Germline lookup yields CDR1 GTSNPN and CDR2 SVGIG (reference sequence). This CDR3 is 12 amino acids long. V shed 4 bases, J shed 7 bases, and the junction held 5 bases outside the gene matches. CDR3 nucleotides: TGTGCCTGGAATCCGAGCGGGAATACGCAGTATTTT. Protein product: CAWNPSGNTQYF.

V is TRBV2 and J is TRBJ2-4; D might be TRBD2 (6 bases). CDR3 length: 16 amino acids. V was clipped by 7 bases and J by 0 bases, with 16 bases between them. Germline-derived CDR1 and CDR2 are SNHLY and FYNNEI. CDR3 sequence (DNA): TGTGCCAGCAAGGAGGGACCGCGGTTAGCCAAAAACATTCAGTACTTC. This translates into CASKEGPRLAKNIQYF.

Regarding this clone: A junction end diverges from the germline sequence, so it may reflect a read error. The chain couples TRBV2 to TRBJ2-1; the D gene is possibly TRBD2 (5 bases). The CDR3 extends over 11 amino acids. Germline assignment: CDR1 SNHLY and CDR2 FYNNEI. CDR3 loop: CASKGSSEQFF. CDR3 coding DNA: TGTGCTAGCAAAGGTTCTAGCGAGCAGTTCTTC.

V usage is TRBV19 and J usage is TRBJ2-5; TRBD1 agrees at 9 bases. Trimming cost V 6 bases and J 5 bases; bases outside gene matches: 4. CDR1 is LNHDA, CDR2 SQIVND, per germline (reference sequence). CDR3 size: 13 residues. The CDR3 sequence: CASRQGAGETQYF. In DNA, the CDR3 is TGTGCCAGTAGACAGGGGGCTGGGGAGACCCAGTACTTC. The full variable domain, with the rest looked up from reference TRBV19 and TRBJ2-5, is DGGITQSPKYLFRKEGQNVTLSCEQNLNHDAMYWYRQDPGQGLRLIYYSQIVNDFQKGDIAEGYSVSREKKESFPLTVTSAQKNPTAFYLCASRQGAGETQYFGPGTRLLVL.